This TCR beta chain appears in the sequencing data of a study of OX40 agonist ivuxolimab in advanced cancers. The study in broad terms: Ivuxolimab was an agonistic, fully human IgG2 monoclonal antibody directed against OX40 (CD134), a costimulatory receptor. The paper describes the monotherapy dose-escalation part (N ≈ 51 patients) of the phase I trial of ivuxolimab. Intravenous ivuxolimab was administered to patients every 2 weeks at six dose levels: 0.01, 0.1, 0.3, 1.5, 3 and 10 mg/kg. Among the approximately 50 dose-escalation patients, approximately 20 had hepatocellular carcinoma, about 15 melanoma, 9 renal cell carcinoma and 9 head and neck cancer. Partial responses occurred in three dose-escalation patients, of whom one had hepatocellular carcinoma and two had cutaneous melanoma. Peripheral TCRbeta sequencing aimed to test whether ivuxolimab altered TCR sequence diversity and caused clonal T-cell expansion. In the dose-escalation cohort, about four fifths of patients were male, and the mean age was 60 years with a range of about 23 to 79. Patients were allowed to have had prior anti-PD-1, anti-PD-L1 or anti-CTLA-4 therapy, and around 40% of the dose-escalation patients had previously received checkpoint inhibitors. Overall study results and their limits: After ivuxolimab, expanded clones were on average more numerous among CD8+ T cells than among CD4+ T cells. Low levels of normalized T-cell clonal expansion were also seen in some patients who did not respond. At doses from 0.1 to 3.0 mg/kg, clonal expansion was seen in both CD4+ and CD8+ blood T cells between baseline and week 6. The antigen specificity of the clonally expanded peripheral T cells was not determined. Partial responders in the 0.1-3.0 mg/kg groups had among the lowest normalized peripheral clonal expansion, especially among CD8+ T cells.

Patients with a history of autoimmune disease or receiving systemic immunosuppression were excluded from the trial. In every dose cohort, peripheral blood was drawn for TCR sequencing at baseline, cycle 4 day 1, and cycle 7 day 1. The samples were drawn from a first-in-human, open-label, multicenter phase I dose-escalation trial of ivuxolimab. Adults with locally advanced or metastatic melanoma, renal cell carcinoma, hepatocellular carcinoma or head and neck squamous cell carcinoma were enrolled in the trial. Before TCR sequencing, CD4+ and CD8+ T cells were separately sorted from peripheral blood. In the case of this clone: Its binding antigen is unknown. The input lacks base qualities; no much larger clone sits a single base away.

Spanning cysteine to phenylalanine, the CDR3 consists of 13 amino acids. The CDR3 DNA has 39 bases and is translated from base 1. Between the V and J ends, shortened by 2 bases and 5 bases respectively, the junction contains 12 bases. As encoded in the germline V gene (reference sequence), CDR1 is GTSNPN while CDR2 is SVGIG. Genomic DNA was extracted from sorted cells for sequencing of the TCRbeta CDR3 region. TCRbeta CDR3 regions were sequenced using the immunoSEQ Assay. TCRdb took over this immuneACCESS table, retaining in-frame rearrangements with V and J assigned. Such tables are incomplete; in checked studies, under half of the missing clones stem from an unresolved V gene, and the remainder is unexplained. This sample gives 20,000 to 25,000 clones in total; about 79% of them show up just once. Just over 30% of the sample rests with the top ten.

This specimen consisted of CD4+ or CD8+ T cells sorted from blood, obtained in a trial of the OX40 agonist ivuxolimab. The sequence derives from an adult with an advanced solid tumor such as melanoma, head and neck, liver or kidney cancer. This receptor chain uses TRBV30 and TRBJ1-1; tentative D gene TRBD1, with 5 bases matching. The DNA reads TGTGCCTGGAGTCTGGGGCCGGGAACTGAAGCTTTCTTT. Its translation is CAWSLGPGTEAFF.